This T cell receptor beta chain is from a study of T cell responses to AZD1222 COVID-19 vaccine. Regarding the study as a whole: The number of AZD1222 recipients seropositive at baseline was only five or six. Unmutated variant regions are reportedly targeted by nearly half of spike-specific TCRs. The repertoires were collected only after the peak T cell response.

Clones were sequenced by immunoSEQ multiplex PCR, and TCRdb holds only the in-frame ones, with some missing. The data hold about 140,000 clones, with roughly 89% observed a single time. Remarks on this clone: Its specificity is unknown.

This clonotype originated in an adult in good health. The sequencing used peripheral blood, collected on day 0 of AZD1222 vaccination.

CDR3 sequence (DNA): TGTGCCAGCAGCTTGTTAGGGGGCGCGAGAAAAGAGACCCAGTACTTC. Its protein product is CASSLLGGARKETQYF. The J gene is TRBJ2-5, the V gene TRBV5-4; the match to TRBD1 covers 7 bases. Losses at the gene ends were 1 base for V and 3 bases for J; bases not matched to a gene: 9. CDR3 length: 16 residues. Germline-derived CDR1 and CDR2 are SGHNT and YYREEE (reference sequence).